Presented here are 12 T cell receptor beta chains from one specimen sequenced in a study of T cell responses to AZD1222 COVID-19 vaccine. Repertoires were generated with immunoSEQ multiplex PCR, while TCRdb's copy carries only in-frame clones and drops some. In the table there are tens of thousands of clones, approximately 90% of which are singletons. This material consisted of peripheral blood, taken 28 days after the second AZD1222 dose. Receptor source: an adult who received the AZD1222 COVID-19 vaccine.

The V call is TRBV19, the J call TRBJ1-1, with TRBD1 as a possible D gene (5 bases). The CDR3 totals 13 residues. Between the trimmed V and J ends, which lost 0 bases and 9 bases, there was a span of 11 bases. The germline gives CDR1 LNHDA, CDR2 SQIVND (reference sequence). The CDR3: CASSIDPGQKAFF. CDR3 nucleotides: TGTGCCAGTAGTATAGATCCGGGGCAGAAAGCTTTCTTT.

This sequence joins TRBV4-1 and TRBJ1-4, with D perhaps matching TRBD1 (5 bases). Trimming cost V 0 bases and J 6 bases, with 20 bases left between them. There are 18 residues in the CDR3. From germline, CDR1 is MGHRA and CDR2 YSYEKL. DNA for the CDR3: TGCGCCAGCAGCCAAGACGAAGACCCGGGACGGCCAGATGAAAAACTGTTTTTT. Residues: CASSQDEDPGRPDEKLFF.

This clone was found a few times. This chain joins TRBV25-1 and TRBJ1-5; D gene ambiguous. The CDR3 runs to 12 residues. Germline V lookup: CDR1 MGHDK, CDR2 SYGVNS. The germline V and J ends were trimmed by 8 bases and 0 bases, with 5 bases remaining between them. The CDR3 sequence is CASQDSNQPQHF. DNA of the CDR3: TGTGCCAGCCAGGATAGCAATCAGCCCCAGCATTTT.

The genes are TRBV27 and TRBJ1-5; tentative D call: TRBD1 (6 bases). This CDR3 contains 17 residues. The V and J ends lost 6 bases and 2 bases respectively, with 20 bases between them. Per germline, CDR1 MNHEY and CDR2 SMNVEV (reference sequence). CDR3: CASSSGTGGAGNQPQHF. Here the CDR3 DNA reads TGTGCCAGCAGCTCAGGGACGGGGGGCGCAGGCAATCAGCCCCAGCATTTT.

The genes are TRBV5-1 and TRBJ1-2; 9 bases are shared with TRBD1. Germline V gene sequence: CDR1 SGHRS, CDR2 YFSETQ. The CDR3 consists of 13 residues. Losses at the gene ends were 8 bases for V and 8 bases for J; bases not matched to a gene: 10. In DNA form, the CDR3 reads TGCGCCAGTCAACCGGGACAGGGTGAAGGCTACACCTTC. As protein: CASQPGQGEGYTF.

The gene calls are TRBV5-1 and TRBJ2-3; D perhaps matches TRBD2 (6 bases). CDR1 is SGHRS, CDR2 YFSETQ, per germline. The V and J ends lost 5 bases and 3 bases respectively, with 19 bases between them. The CDR3 is made up of 16 amino acids. This CDR3 is CASSRPSEGRTDTQYF. The DNA of the CDR3 is TGCGCCAGCAGTCGCCCCTCGGAGGGGCGAACAGATACGCAGTATTTT. Full variable domain (missing parts from reference TRBV5-1 and TRBJ2-3): KAGVTQTPRYLIKTRGQQVTLSCSPISGHRSVSWYQQTPGQGLQFLFEYFSETQRNKGNFPGRFSGRQFSNSRSEMNVSTLELGDSALYLCASSRPSEGRTDTQYFGPGTRLTVL.

This clone turned up a few times. The chain couples TRBV29-1 to TRBJ1-1, with no clear D. Looked up from germline, CDR1 is SQVTM and CDR2 is ANQGSEA. There are 11 residues in the CDR3. Trimming removed 7 bases at V and 0 bases at J, with 6 bases between. This CDR3 is CSGEVNTEAFF. The CDR3 DNA reads TGCAGCGGGGAGGTGAACACTGAAGCTTTCTTT.

This sequence joins TRBV19 and TRBJ2-7, with D unresolved. Trimming removed 7 bases at V and 3 bases at J, with 16 bases between. Germline CDR1 and CDR2: LNHDA and SQIVND (reference sequence). This CDR3 has 14 amino acids. CDR3 amino acids: CASTTGRLIYEQYF. The CDR3 DNA is TGTGCCAGTACCACGGGTCGCCTTATCTACGAGCAGTACTTC.

The CDR3 reads CSASQSGDSYEQYF. The CDR3 DNA reads TGCAGTGCTAGTCAAAGCGGGGACTCCTACGAGCAGTACTTC. V and J are TRBV20-1 and TRBJ2-7, with TRBD2 identical over 7 bases. The CDR3 sequence is 14 residues long. Germline-derived CDR1 and CDR2 are DFQATT and SNEGSKA (reference sequence). V lost 3 bases to trimming and J lost 0 bases; unmatched junction nucleotides: 5.

V usage is TRBV11-2 and J usage is TRBJ2-2, with D unresolved. Germline CDR1 SGHAT, CDR2 FQNNGV. The CDR3 totals 13 residues. V was trimmed by 2 bases and J by 7 bases, leaving 8 bases between them. CDR3 coding DNA: TGTGCCAGCAGCTTAATGGTGCGCGGGGAGCTGTTTTTT. This translates into CASSLMVRGELFF.

The J gene is TRBJ2-1, the V gene TRBV29-1, with 14 bases matching TRBD2. V trimming: 2 bases; J trimming: 4 bases; junction bases outside the gene matches: 7. Germline CDR1 reads SQVTM; CDR2 reads ANQGSEA. The CDR3 is made up of 17 amino acids. Here the CDR3 reads CSVELRLAGGSYNEQFF. CDR3 DNA sequence: TGCAGCGTTGAACTTCGACTAGCGGGAGGGTCATACAATGAGCAGTTCTTC.

This rearrangement joins TRBV5-6 to TRBJ2-2; 8 nucleotides match TRBD2. The V segment lost 4 bases and the J segment 6 bases; nucleotides outside the gene matches: 5. The CDR3 totals 14 residues. Germline V gene lookup returns CDR1 SGHDT and CDR2 YYEEEE. The CDR3 nucleotides read TGTGCCAGCAGCGTGGGACTAGTTGCCGGGGAGCTGTTTTTT. Translation: CASSVGLVAGELFF.